This TCR beta chain was captured by sequencing in a study of blood T cell repertoires in COVID-19. The wider study: The samples span acute and convalescent COVID-19 from the United States, Italy and Spain. The analysed material was cDNA or gDNA that came from T cells, B-cell-depleted T cells, or PBMCs.

Source study methods: The authors estimated nucleated cell counts from reference gene primer amplification. Assay used: immunoSEQ multiplex PCR; TCRdb lists only in-frame clones, some missing. From that table come the V and J calls and clone size; the DNA was used to work out D and trimming. This table holds under 200,000 clones, more than 75% found once. The CDR3 is 16 residues long. CDR1 is SGHDT, CDR2 YYEEEE, per germline. V shed 1 base and J 2 bases; nucleotides not matched to a gene: 4. The sample consisted of peripheral blood. The chain uses TRBV5-6 and TRBJ2-7; TRBD2 matches 12 bases. The TCR originated in a man aged 35 to 55 with acute or convalescent COVID-19. CDR3 sequence: CASSLSLAGGAYEQYF. DNA for the CDR3: TGTGCCAGCAGCTTGTCGCTAGCGGGGGGGGCCTACGAGCAGTACTTC. The complete variable domain, with remaining parts taken from reference TRBV5-6 and TRBJ2-7, reads DAGVTQSPTHLIKTRGQQVTLRCSPKSGHDTVSWYQQALGQGPQFIFQYYEEEERQRGNFPDRFSGHQFPNYSSELNVNALLLGDSALYLCASSLSLAGGAYEQYFGPGTRLTVT.